This T cell receptor beta chain is drawn from a study of blood T cell repertoires in COVID-19. Study-wide context: PBMCs, B-cell-depleted T cells, or T cells provided the cDNA or gDNA that made up the material.

Original analysis: Amplification with reference gene primers provided the estimates of nucleated cell counts. The data were produced by immunoSEQ multiplex PCR, yet TCRdb's version contains in-frame clones alone and is incomplete. D and trimming were read from the DNA, whereas the V and J calls and clone size are those reported in that table. The data show around 230,000 clones, almost 85% seen once. Germline V gene lookup returns CDR1 SEHNR and CDR2 FQNEAQ (reference sequence). The CDR3 is 15 amino acids. In this sample, this clone turned up a few times. V usage is TRBV7-9 and J usage is TRBJ2-2, with 10 positions matching TRBD2. Sequencing was carried out using PBMCs or T cells enriched from blood (not recorded which). This TCR derives from a man aged 35-49 years who had recovered from COVID-19. The CDR3 loop is CASGTGTSVTGELFF. The CDR3 bases are TGTGCGTCGGGGACCGGGACTAGCGTCACCGGGGAGCTGTTTTTT.